The entry below describes one T cell receptor (beta chain). Its antigen is currently unknown. Clones were read by immunoSEQ multiplex PCR, and TCRdb kept only the in-frame ones, dropping some. The sample comprises about 380,000 clones, about 83% of which are singletons, and around 7% rests with the top ten. This entry is derived from a study of Ad26.COV2.S vaccination and SARS-CoV-2 variants. General study findings and limits: Vaccinees and placebo recipients showed similar non-spike TCR breadth.

Noted treatment: approximately 18 received Ad26.COV2.S at low or high dose, single or two shots; several received placebo; per-sample allocation not given. All samples were drawn on day 63, counting from the first vaccine or placebo injection. V was clipped by 5 bases and J by 1 base, with 9 bases between them. Germline assignment: CDR1 SSHAT and CDR2 FNYEAQ (reference sequence). The CDR3 covers 13 residues. V and J are TRBV7-7 and TRBJ2-7; D may be TRBD1 (5 bases). The source was peripheral blood, collected in a trial of Ad26.COV2.S vaccine versus placebo. This TCR was sampled from a person between 18 and 60 years old who received the Ad26.COV2.S COVID-19 vaccine or a placebo. The DNA of the CDR3 is TGTGCCAGCAGCCGGGCAGGGTCCTACGAGCAGTACTTC. It specifies CASSRAGSYEQYF.